The 17 T cell receptor beta chains below come from one sample, sequenced in a study of T cells in localized non-small cell lung cancer. TCRdb keeps only in-frame clones here, not all; method: immunoSEQ multiplex PCR. The sample consists of 35,000 or so clones, 87% of them appearing once. This material consisted of peripheral blood, taken before any cancer treatment. All receptors come from a woman aged 35-70 years with stage I lung adenocarcinoma.

The chain couples TRBV6-5 to TRBJ2-5; D might be TRBD1 or TRBD2, each matching 5 bases. The germline CDR1 and CDR2 sequences are MNHEY and SVGAGI. V was trimmed by 5 bases and J by 7 bases, leaving 20 bases between them. The CDR3 length is 15 residues. CDR3 sequence: CASSTAGAQYGTQYF. The CDR3 DNA reads TGTGCCAGCAGTACGGCCGGGGCCCAGTACGGGACCCAGTACTTC.

This chain joins TRBV6-1 and TRBJ1-5; the D is unclear. The CDR3 totals 13 residues. CDR1 MNHNS and CDR2 SASEGT come from the germline V gene. Trimming removed 7 bases at V and 3 bases at J, with 10 bases between. The chain's CDR3 is CASTTPDNQPQHF. CDR3 DNA: TGTGCCAGCACCACGCCGGACAATCAGCCCCAGCATTTT.

This chain uses TRBV7-8 with TRBJ2-1; TRBD2 aligns across 10 bases. CDR3 length: 19 residues. In germline, CDR1 is SGHVS, CDR2 FQNEAQ. The V segment lost 5 bases and the J segment 5 bases; nucleotides outside the gene matches: 18. CDR3 sequence: CASSPRGLAGAKENNEQFF. CDR3 nucleotides: TGTGCCAGCAGCCCAAGAGGGCTAGCGGGGGCGAAGGAAAACAATGAGCAGTTCTTC.

The chain carries TRBV7-9 and TRBJ1-5, with D perhaps matching TRBD1 (5 bases). The V gene's germline CDR1 is SEHNR and CDR2 FQNEAQ (reference sequence). Trimming removed 3 bases from V and 7 bases from J, with 10 bases in between. The CDR3 consists of 13 residues. This CDR3 reads CASSFGGRQPQHF. DNA for the CDR3: TGTGCCAGCAGCTTTGGGGGACGCCAGCCCCAGCATTTT. The variable domain in full, with the rest retrieved from reference TRBV7-9 and TRBJ1-5, is DTGVSQNPRHKITKRGQNVTFRCDPISEHNRLYWYRQTLGQGPEFLTYFQNEAQLEKSRLLSDRFSAERPKGSFSTLEIQRTEQGDSAMYLCASSFGGRQPQHFGDGTRLSIL.

V is TRBV7-2 and J is TRBJ2-3; 10 nucleotides line up with TRBD2. Germline V gene lookup returns CDR1 SGHTA and CDR2 FQGNSA. The CDR3 length is 18 residues. J lost 2 bases, V lost 7 bases, and 15 bases had no gene match. CDR3 residues: CASINPLAGVQITDTQYF. The CDR3 coding sequence is TGTGCCAGCATCAACCCGCTAGCGGGGGTTCAAATCACAGATACGCAGTATTTT. The full variable domain, with the rest looked up from reference TRBV7-2 and TRBJ2-3, is GAGVSQSPSNKVTEKGKDVELRCDPISGHTALYWYRQSLGQGLEFLIYFQGNSAPDKSGLPSDRFSAERTGGSVSTLTIQRTQQEDSAVYLCASINPLAGVQITDTQYFGPGTRLTVL.

The rearrangement links TRBV25-1 to TRBJ1-4; 8 bases line up with TRBD1. The germline V gene encodes CDR1 MGHDK and CDR2 SYGVNS. The J segment lost 7 bases and the V segment lost 8 bases, leaving 9 bases of the junction unmatched. CDR3 length: 14 residues. CDR3: CASSRGQGSEKLFF. The CDR3 coding sequence is TGTGCCAGCTCGCGAGGACAGGGCAGTGAAAAACTGTTTTTT.

The chain combines TRBV28 with TRBJ1-6, with a weak D call TRBD1 (5 bases). Germline V gives CDR1 MDHEN, CDR2 SYDVKM. V lost 5 bases to trimming and J lost 7 bases, with 18 bases between them. The CDR3 has 16 amino acids. Here the CDR3 reads CASSTLGGKRNSPLHF. DNA for the CDR3: TGTGCCAGCAGTACACTGGGGGGGAAGAGGAATTCACCCCTCCACTTT.

This clone was seen a single time. J is TRBJ1-2 and V is TRBV6-6; 10 nucleotides match TRBD1. This CDR3 region has 15 residues. V lost 5 bases, J lost 1 base, and 4 bases stayed unmatched. Germline loops: CDR1 MNHNY, CDR2 SVGAGI (reference sequence). The CDR3 DNA sequence: TGTGCCAGCAGTGGATGGGACAGGGGTAACTATGGCTACACCTTC. This translates into CASSGWDRGNYGYTF.

The rearrangement uses TRBV5-4 and TRBJ1-6, with a possible D match to TRBD1 (5 bases). With 0 bases removed from V and 6 bases from J, the gap between germline ends came to 13 bases. CDR3 length: 16 amino acids. Germline CDR1 is SGHNT and CDR2 is YYREEE (reference sequence). The CDR3 protein is CASSLGGGFTNSPLHF. DNA for the CDR3: TGTGCCAGCAGCTTGGGGGGGGGTTTCACTAATTCACCCCTCCACTTT.

This clone was found once. The gene calls are TRBV11-3 and TRBJ2-7, with 12 bases that match TRBD1. The CDR3 is made up of 14 amino acids. Germline V CDR1 and CDR2: SGHNT, YENEEA. V shed 5 bases and J 6 bases; nucleotides not matched to a gene: 5. For the CDR3, the DNA is TGTGCCAGCAGCAGGGGACAGGGGGCGTCCGAGCAGTACTTC. This codes for CASSRGQGASEQYF.

The V call is TRBV11-2, the J call TRBJ1-2; the D gene is possibly TRBD1 (5 bases). V gave up 5 bases and J gave up 8 bases, with 21 bases separating them. This CDR3 comprises 15 residues. From germline, CDR1 is SGHAT and CDR2 FQNNGV. CDR3 bases: TGTGCCAGCAGCCAGAGGGACGGCCGATATGGAGGCTACACCTTC. It codes for CASSQRDGRYGGYTF.

V and J are TRBV11-3 and TRBJ2-2; a possible D gene is TRBD1 (7 bases). The germline V gene encodes CDR1 SGHNT and CDR2 YENEEA. Deletions cut 4 bases from V and 4 bases from J, with 22 bases between. The CDR3 is made up of 18 amino acids. In DNA form, the CDR3 reads TGTGCCAGCAGCTACACAGGGGACTTCGGAAAATTCACCGGGGAGCTGTTTTTT. It encodes CASSYTGDFGKFTGELFF.

This chain uses TRBV2 with TRBJ2-3, with D unclear. The V and J ends lost 8 bases and 2 bases respectively, with 14 bases between them. Germline-derived CDR1 and CDR2 are SNHLY and FYNNEI. The CDR3 sequence is 14 residues long. The CDR3 is CASEWSDDTDTQYF. The CDR3 nucleotides are TGTGCCAGCGAATGGTCCGACGACACAGATACGCAGTATTTT.

The chain combines TRBV5-1 with TRBJ2-3; 12 bases fit TRBD2. From germline, CDR1 is SGHRS and CDR2 YFSETQ. The CDR3 covers 14 residues. V lost 4 bases to trimming and J lost 3 bases; unmatched junction nucleotides: 0. CDR3 loop: CASSGTSGTDTQYF. The CDR3 nucleotides read TGCGCCAGCAGCGGGACTAGCGGGACAGATACGCAGTATTTT.

Written as DNA, the CDR3 is TGTGCCAGCAGCGTCACTCACAGGGGGCTCACTGAAGCTTTCTTT. This gives the protein CASSVTHRGLTEAFF. The rearrangement uses TRBV7-9 and TRBJ1-1, with TRBD1 identical over 9 bases. Germline V gene sequence: CDR1 SEHNR, CDR2 FQNEAQ (reference sequence). The CDR3 runs 15 residues. Trimming at V came to 5 bases and at J to 4 bases, leaving 8 bases not matched to a gene.

The CDR3 loop reads CASSSDGAGEPSGANVLTF. The DNA of the CDR3 is TGTGCCAGCAGCTCCGACGGGGCAGGAGAACCTTCTGGGGCCAACGTCCTGACTTTC. J is TRBJ2-6 and V is TRBV13; D possibly uses TRBD1 or TRBD2 (5 bases each). There are 19 residues in the CDR3. Looked up from germline, CDR1 is PRHDT and CDR2 is FYEKMQ (reference sequence). V lost 4 bases, J lost 1 base, and 20 bases lay in between.

The chain employs TRBV15 and TRBJ1-6; 8 bases are shared with TRBD1. V dropped 0 bases and J dropped 6; count of bases not matched to a gene: 4. The CDR3 has 16 amino acids. Germline V lookup: CDR1 LNHNV, CDR2 YYDKDF (reference sequence). CDR3 residues: CATSRDRTGLNSPLHF. DNA of the CDR3: TGTGCCACCAGCAGAGATCGGACAGGGCTTAATTCACCCCTCCACTTT. The full variable domain, its missing parts supplied by reference TRBV15 and TRBJ1-6, is DAMVIQNPRYQVTQFGKPVTLSCSQTLNHNVMYWYQQKSSQAPKLLFHYYDKDFNNEADTPDNFQSRRPNTSFCFLDIRSPGLGDTAMYLCATSRDRTGLNSPLHFGNGTRLTVT.